Sequencing of this TCR beta chain was carried out in a study of blood T cell repertoires in COVID-19. Study-level information: Sources were T cells, B-cell-depleted T cells, or PBMCs; the material itself was cDNA or gDNA.

The CDR3 consists of 14 residues. Germline CDR1 is SEHNR and CDR2 is FQNEAQ (reference sequence). The V and J ends lost 4 bases and 3 bases, in that order; junction bases with no gene match: 1. TCRdb's table, derived via immunoSEQ multiplex PCR, lists solely in-frame clones and lacks some. The repertoire holds tens of thousands of clones, with 75% to 90% as singletons. The genes are TRBV7-9 and TRBJ1-2; 11 positions match TRBD1. Sequences were obtained from peripheral blood. The source is a human donor in a cohort sampled during active COVID-19. CDR3 in amino acids: CASSWGQGDYGYTF. DNA for the CDR3: TGTGCCAGCAGCTGGGGACAGGGGGACTATGGCTACACCTTC.